The 26 T cell receptor beta chains below all came from one sample that was sequenced in a study of blood T cell repertoires in COVID-19. Sequencing used immunoSEQ multiplex PCR; TCRdb keeps in-frame clones, though not all of them. The sample includes roughly 130,000 clones, 79% of them seen just once. What was sequenced was peripheral blood. These receptors were collected from a man aged 60 to 69 with acute or convalescent COVID-19.

The genes are TRBV28 and TRBJ1-4; D gene ambiguous. Germline CDR1 MDHEN, CDR2 SYDVKM. The V end was cut by 6 bases, the J end by 3 bases, with 5 bases between. CDR3 size: 12 residues. CDR3 coding DNA: TGTGCCAGCAGCGGGGCTAATGAAAAACTGTTTTTT. Protein sequence: CASSGANEKLFF.

This clone was counted only a few times. The chain is built from TRBV7-3 and TRBJ1-1; D gene ambiguous. In germline, CDR1 is SGHTA, CDR2 FQGTGA. With 2 bases removed from V and 4 bases from J, the gap between germline ends came to 11 bases. The CDR3 spans 14 residues. This CDR3 reads CASSLSPGTTEAFF. The CDR3 nucleotides read TGTGCCAGCAGCTTATCCCCGGGTACCACTGAAGCTTTCTTT.

This clone was seen a single time. V and J are TRBV27 and TRBJ2-7; possibly TRBD1 for D (6 bases). CDR1 and CDR2 from the germline V gene are MNHEY and SMNVEV (reference sequence). The V gene lost 5 bases and the J gene lost 3 bases, with 14 bases spanning the gap. There are 14 residues in the CDR3. The CDR3 region is CASSKDGGRYEQYF. The CDR3 nucleotides are TGTGCCAGCAGTAAGGATGGGGGCCGCTACGAGCAGTACTTC.

The chain couples TRBV5-1 to TRBJ1-1; 7 bases agree with TRBD1. This CDR3 has 14 amino acids. Per the germline V gene, CDR1 is SGHRS and CDR2 is YFSETQ. Trimming at V came to 2 bases and at J to 4 bases, leaving 5 bases not matched to a gene. The CDR3 region is CASSFGTAGTEAFF. In DNA form, the CDR3 reads TGCGCCAGCAGCTTTGGGACAGCGGGCACTGAAGCTTTCTTT.

This clone was seen only a few times. This rearrangement joins TRBV15 to TRBJ2-7; TRBD1 is a possible D gene (5 bases). V lost 2 bases, J lost 7 bases, and 12 bases lay in between. CDR3 length: 13 amino acids. Germline-derived CDR1 and CDR2 are LNHNV and YYDKDF (reference sequence). Written as DNA, the CDR3 is TGTGCCACCAGCAGACAGGGTGCGTCAGAGCAGTACTTC. Protein product: CATSRQGASEQYF.

V usage is TRBV4-2 and J usage is TRBJ2-7, with 12 positions matching TRBD2. Germline-derived CDR1 and CDR2 are LGHNA and YNFKEQ. Trimming cost V 1 base and J 3 bases; bases outside gene matches: 7. CDR3 size: 17 residues. The CDR3 is CASSQGGLAGILYEQYF. CDR3 nucleotides: TGTGCCAGCAGCCAAGGCGGACTAGCGGGGATCCTCTACGAGCAGTACTTC.

This clone was seen only once. The rearrangement links TRBV19 to TRBJ1-2, with 8 bases that match TRBD1. The CDR3 is 14 residues long. Germline V gene data show CDR1 as LNHDA and CDR2 as SQIVND (reference sequence). V trimming: 6 bases; J trimming: 4 bases; junction bases outside the gene matches: 7. This CDR3 reads CASRDRGRGYGYTF. CDR3 nucleotide sequence: TGTGCCAGTAGAGACAGGGGCCGGGGCTATGGCTACACCTTC.

The V and J genes are TRBV5-1 and TRBJ1-5; TRBD1 agrees at 7 bases. V trimming: 2 bases; J trimming: 11 bases; junction bases outside the gene matches: 16. Germline assignment: CDR1 SGHRS and CDR2 YFSETQ. The CDR3 has 16 amino acids. CDR3 coding DNA: TGCGCCAGCAGCTTATCCGGGACAGCGGATCACGGGGCCCAGCATTTT. Translating gives CASSLSGTADHGAQHF.

This chain links TRBV14 with TRBJ2-5, with D possibly TRBD1 on 6 matching bases. Trimming left V 4 bases short and J 1 base short, with 10 bases between. Germline V lookup: CDR1 SGHDN, CDR2 FVKESK. The CDR3 extends over 14 amino acids. The CDR3 bases are TGTGCCAGCAGCCCCCGGGACACCCAAGAGACCCAGTACTTC. This gives the protein CASSPRDTQETQYF.

This clone showed up just once. The chain recombines TRBV5-1 with TRBJ2-3, with TRBD1 identical over 9 bases. The J segment lost 1 base and the V segment lost 3 bases, leaving 3 bases of the junction unmatched. The germline V gene encodes CDR1 SGHRS and CDR2 YFSETQ. The CDR3 totals 15 residues. The CDR3 nucleotides read TGCGCCAGCAGCTACACAGGGGGCGGCACAGATACGCAGTATTTT. It encodes CASSYTGGGTDTQYF.

The chain employs TRBV2 and TRBJ2-1; 9 bases are shared with TRBD1. This CDR3 has 14 amino acids. V was pared by 5 bases and J by 7 bases, with 6 bases of the junction left unmatched. Germline values: CDR1 SNHLY, CDR2 FYNNEI. CDR3 loop: CASSPGQGVNEQFF. The CDR3 coding sequence is TGTGCCAGCAGTCCGGGACAGGGTGTGAATGAGCAGTTCTTC.

The gene calls are TRBV7-3 and TRBJ1-2; D call uncertain. The CDR3 is 10 residues long. The V end lost 3 bases, the J end lost 7 bases, and 3 bases lay between the germline ends. Germline assignment: CDR1 SGHTA and CDR2 FQGTGA. The CDR3 is CASSFSGYTF. The CDR3, as DNA: TGTGCCAGCAGCTTCAGTGGCTACACCTTC.

This clone was observed a few times. The chain has TRBV18 and TRBJ1-4; 7 bases align to TRBD1. CDR3 length equals 14 residues. After removal of 3 bases from V and 8 bases from J, the junction contained 6 bases not matched to a gene. CDR1 and CDR2 (germline): KGHSH, LQKENI. CDR3 amino acids: CASSPDRADEKLFF. CDR3 DNA sequence: TGTGCCAGCTCACCTGACAGGGCGGACGAAAAACTGTTTTTT.

This clone was found a few times. The chain combines TRBV5-6 with TRBJ2-7; 9 bases map to TRBD2. Germline loops: CDR1 SGHDT, CDR2 YYEEEE. The CDR3 is 17 residues long. V gave up 1 base and J gave up 4 bases; unmatched junction bases: 12. This CDR3 reads CASSLMGASGIIYEQYF. The CDR3 DNA reads TGTGCCAGCAGCTTGATGGGAGCTAGCGGGATTATTTACGAGCAGTACTTC.

V is TRBV2 and J is TRBJ1-6; TRBD1 matches at 8 bases. Trimming at V came to 5 bases and at J to 6 bases, leaving 3 bases not matched to a gene. This CDR3 is built from 14 residues. CDR1 and CDR2 from the germline V gene are SNHLY and FYNNEI. This CDR3 reads CASSTDRANSPLHF. The CDR3 bases are TGTGCCAGCAGTACGGACAGGGCTAATTCACCCCTCCACTTT.

The chain links TRBV7-2 to TRBJ2-7, with a tentative D call TRBD1 (5 bases). V gave up 5 bases and J gave up 4 bases, with 18 bases separating them. Germline V CDR1 and CDR2: SGHTA, FQGNSA. The CDR3 is 15 amino acids. CDR3 in DNA: TGTGCCAGCAGCCCCCCCGGACAAAGGGCTTACGAGCAGTACTTC. Protein product: CASSPPGQRAYEQYF.

The chain is built from TRBV27 and TRBJ2-3; 8 bases align to TRBD2. The CDR3 has 15 amino acids. CDR1 MNHEY and CDR2 SMNVEV come from the germline V gene (reference sequence). V dropped 5 bases and J dropped 2; count of bases not matched to a gene: 6. CDR3 amino acids: CASSPLAGTTDTQYF. The CDR3 DNA is TGTGCCAGCAGTCCCTTAGCGGGAACCACAGATACGCAGTATTTT.

As DNA, the CDR3 is TGTGCCTGGAGTAACAGCGGGGGTGTTACAGGGGAGCAGTTCTTC. Amino acid sequence: CAWSNSGGVTGEQFF. The chain is built from TRBV30 and TRBJ2-1; TRBD2 aligns across 8 bases. This CDR3 has 15 residues. Germline CDR1 GTSNPN, CDR2 SVGIG (reference sequence). V was pared by 2 bases and J by 10 bases, with 13 bases of the junction left unmatched.

The V call is TRBV29-1, the J call TRBJ1-1; D ambiguous. This CDR3 comprises 12 residues. Germline V lookup: CDR1 SQVTM, CDR2 ANQGSEA. Trimming pared 3 bases from V and 0 bases from J, leaving 5 bases between. Here the CDR3 DNA reads TGCAGCGTTGACAGGATGAACACTGAAGCTTTCTTT. The encoded protein is CSVDRMNTEAFF. Together with reference TRBV29-1 and TRBJ1-1, the CDR3 gives the full variable domain: SAVISQKPSRDICQRGTSLTIQCQVDSQVTMMFWYRQQPGQSLTLIATANQGSEATYESGFVIDKFPISRPNLTFSTLTVSNMSPEDSSIYLCSVDRMNTEAFFGQGTRLTVV.

This sequence joins TRBV5-6 and TRBJ2-5; 13 positions agree with TRBD2. The V gene end was trimmed by 5 bases and the J gene end by 1 base; junction bases not matched to a gene: 8. Germline assignment: CDR1 SGHDT and CDR2 YYEEEE. The CDR3 runs to 17 residues. The CDR3 loop reads CASRRLAGGLLQETQYF. CDR3 coding DNA: TGTGCCAGCAGACGACTAGCGGGAGGACTACTCCAAGAGACCCAGTACTTC.

The chain is built from TRBV7-2 and TRBJ2-2, with 7 bases aligning to TRBD2. Trimming cost V 3 bases and J 7 bases; bases outside gene matches: 8. Germline V lookup: CDR1 SGHTA, CDR2 FQGNSA. This CDR3 is built from 15 residues. The CDR3 reads CASSFLGRAGGELFF. Written as DNA, the CDR3 is TGTGCCAGCAGCTTCCTTGGGAGGGCCGGCGGGGAGCTGTTTTTT.

On this clone: This same CDR3 is encoded by further DNA sequences in the sample. The rearrangement joins TRBV7-2 to TRBJ1-2; D might be TRBD1 (5 bases). V lost 5 bases and J lost 4, with 8 bases in between. The CDR3 has 12 residues. The germline V gene encodes CDR1 SGHTA and CDR2 FQGNSA. CDR3 bases: TGTGCCAGCAGCCCCAGGGTCTATGGCTACACCTTC. It encodes CASSPRVYGYTF. Looking up the rest from reference TRBV7-2 and TRBJ1-2 gives the full variable domain: GAGVSQSPSNKVTEKGKDVELRCDPISGHTALYWYRQSLGQGLEFLIYFQGNSAPDKSGLPSDRFSAERTGGSVSTLTIQRTQQEDSAVYLCASSPRVYGYTFGSGTRLTVV.

This clone was counted between two and nine times. The genes are TRBV20-1 and TRBJ1-5; TRBD1 might be the D (5 bases). This CDR3 has 14 residues. The germline gives CDR1 DFQATT, CDR2 SNEGSKA (reference sequence). Trimming stripped 3 bases from V and 9 bases from J, with 18 bases between. The CDR3 loop reads CSASLGTGGGPQHF. In nucleotides, the CDR3 is TGCAGTGCTAGTCTGGGGACGGGAGGAGGGCCCCAGCATTTT.

The CDR3 coding sequence is TGTGCCTGGAGTGCAGGGGACAGGCGTTCCACAGATACGCAGTATTTT. Its translation is CAWSAGDRRSTDTQYF. This chain links TRBV30 with TRBJ2-3, with TRBD1 matching 8 bases. Germline assignment: CDR1 GTSNPN and CDR2 SVGIG (reference sequence). The CDR3 is made up of 16 amino acids. The junction had 8 bases not matched to a gene; V was cut back by 1 base and J by 2 bases.

This rearrangement joins TRBV4-2 to TRBJ2-1; D is perhaps TRBD2 (5 bases). CDR1 LGHNA and CDR2 YNFKEQ come from the germline V gene. The germline V and J ends were trimmed by 1 base and 1 base, with 14 bases remaining between them. CDR3 size: 17 residues. The CDR3 is CASSQGVLAASYNEQFF. In DNA, the CDR3 is TGTGCCAGCAGCCAAGGAGTTCTAGCCGCGTCCTACAATGAGCAGTTCTTC.

CDR3 in DNA: TGTGCCAGTGGTACCGCCGGGGACGAGCAGTACTTC. It is translated as CASGTAGDEQYF. The chain carries TRBV19 and TRBJ2-7; TRBD2 might be the D (5 bases). The CDR3 is made up of 12 amino acids. CDR1 is LNHDA, CDR2 SQIVND, per germline (reference sequence). The ends were cut back, 8 bases at V and 5 bases at J, with 13 bases in the middle. Together with reference TRBV19 and TRBJ2-7, the CDR3 gives the full variable domain: DGGITQSPKYLFRKEGQNVTLSCEQNLNHDAMYWYRQDPGQGLRLIYYSQIVNDFQKGDIAEGYSVSREKKESFPLTVTSAQKNPTAFYLCASGTAGDEQYFGPGTRLTVT.